The entry below describes one T cell receptor (beta chain). The data stem from a study of blood T cell repertoires in COVID-19. Study-wide background: The origin of the acute and convalescent COVID-19 samples was the United States, Italy and Spain.

How the authors handled the data: Quantification of nucleated cells was approximated via reference gene primer amplification. Assay: immunoSEQ multiplex PCR; the TCRdb copy retains only in-frame clones and omits some. The D gene and trimming were derived from the DNA, and the V and J assignments and clone size from that table. The sample lists about 120,000 clones, approximately 90% occurring once. CDR3 size: 13 residues. V lost 3 bases and J 1 base, leaving 6 bases between the germline ends. CDR1 is MNHEY and CDR2 is SVGAGI in the germline V gene. Material: peripheral blood. The TCR originated in a human donor with acute or convalescent COVID-19. The donor label of this sample is uncertain. The J gene is TRBJ1-1, the V gene TRBV6-5, with D unresolved. This chain's CDR3 is CASSYSENTEAFF. Written as DNA, the CDR3 is TGTGCCAGCAGTTATTCAGAGAACACTGAAGCTTTCTTT.